This is a list of T cell receptor beta chains from one sample in a study of cytomegalovirus exposure and HLA in healthy donors. Clones were read by immunoSEQ multiplex PCR, and TCRdb kept only the in-frame ones, dropping some. The table lists 150,000 to 200,000 clones, with around 0.8% in the top ten. Material for sequencing was PBMCs. These receptors were obtained from a woman aged 18-35 years in good health and CMV-seropositive. The CDR3 runs from the conserved cysteine through the conserved F or W. D genes are given only for firm matches.

cdr3_length: 15; v_call: TRBV11-3; d_call: NA; j_call: TRBJ1-4; cdr3_nt: TGTGCCAGCAGCTTAGACGGCCTCAGAGGAGAAAAACTGTTTTTT; cdr3_aa: CASSLDGLRGEKLFF
cdr3_length: 18; v_call: TRBV19; d_call: TRBD2; j_call: TRBJ2-3; cdr3_nt: TGTGCCAGTAGTATTTGGAGACTAGCGGGGGGGAGGGCAGATACGCAGTATTTT; cdr3_aa: CASSIWRLAGGRADTQYF
cdr3_length: 15; v_call: TRBV5-4; d_call: TRBD2; j_call: TRBJ2-3; cdr3_nt: TGTGCCAGCAGCGGAGCGGGGGGGAGCACAGATACGCAGTATTTT; cdr3_aa: CASSGAGGSTDTQYF
cdr3_length: 13; v_call: TRBV6-1; d_call: TRBD1; j_call: TRBJ1-5; cdr3_nt: TGTGCCAGCAATGGACAGGGAGGTCAGCCCCAGCATTTT; cdr3_aa: CASNGQGGQPQHF
cdr3_length: 12; v_call: TRBV30; d_call: NA; j_call: TRBJ1-1; cdr3_nt: TGTGCCTGGAGTGTCATGTCAGGCGAAGCTTTCTTT; cdr3_aa: CAWSVMSGEAFF
cdr3_length: 15; v_call: TRBV19; d_call: TRBD1; j_call: TRBJ2-2; cdr3_nt: TGTGCCAGTAGTATCTGGACAGGGGGTATGGGGGAGCTGTTTTTT; cdr3_aa: CASSIWTGGMGELFF
cdr3_length: 13; v_call: TRBV11-2; d_call: NA; j_call: TRBJ2-7; cdr3_nt: TGTGCCAGCAGGGGGACTGAGTCCTACGAGCAGTACTTC; cdr3_aa: CASRGTESYEQYF
cdr3_length: 17; v_call: TRBV9; d_call: TRBD2; j_call: TRBJ2-3; cdr3_nt: TGTGCCAGCAGCGGCTATTTTCCGGGAGGGCCTGGAGATACGCAGTATTTT; cdr3_aa: CASSGYFPGGPGDTQYF
cdr3_length: 15; v_call: TRBV19; d_call: TRBD1; j_call: TRBJ2-2; cdr3_nt: TGTGCCAGTAGTATCGACAGGGGGCTCACCGGGGAGCTGTTTTTT; cdr3_aa: CASSIDRGLTGELFF
cdr3_length: 13; v_call: TRBV11-2; d_call: NA; j_call: TRBJ2-7; cdr3_nt: TGTGCCAGCAGCGCGGGCCCAGGATACGAGCAGTACTTC; cdr3_aa: CASSAGPGYEQYF
cdr3_length: 17; v_call: TRBV19; d_call: NA; j_call: TRBJ1-5; cdr3_nt: TGTGCCAGTACCCCTACCTGGAGGGTCGACACCAATCAGCCCCAGCATTTT; cdr3_aa: CASTPTWRVDTNQPQHF
cdr3_length: 15; v_call: TRBV27; d_call: NA; j_call: TRBJ2-7; cdr3_nt: TGTGCCAGCAGCACAGACCGGGACACGACGTACGAGCAGTACTTC; cdr3_aa: CASSTDRDTTYEQYF
cdr3_length: 13; v_call: TRBV11-1; d_call: TRBD1; j_call: TRBJ1-1; cdr3_nt: TGTGCCAGCAGCCAGGACAGGGGAACTGAAGCTTTCTTT; cdr3_aa: CASSQDRGTEAFF
cdr3_length: 15; v_call: TRBV19; d_call: TRBD1; j_call: TRBJ1-3; cdr3_nt: TGTGCCAGTAGTTCGACAGGGATCTCTGGAAACACCATATATTTT; cdr3_aa: CASSSTGISGNTIYF
cdr3_length: 17; v_call: TRBV4-1; d_call: TRBD1; j_call: TRBJ1-6; cdr3_nt: TGCGCCAGCAGCCAGTTCTACAGGGGATCCTATAATTCACCCCTCCACTTT; cdr3_aa: CASSQFYRGSYNSPLHF
cdr3_length: 16; v_call: TRBV5-1; d_call: NA; j_call: TRBJ1-1; cdr3_nt: TGCGCCAGCAGCTCTTTAAAACAGGGATTGGGCACTGAAGCTTTCTTT; cdr3_aa: CASSSLKQGLGTEAFF
cdr3_length: 11; v_call: TRBV11-3; d_call: NA; j_call: TRBJ2-3; cdr3_nt: TGTGCCAGCAGCTTAGAGGGAGCGCAGTATTTT; cdr3_aa: CASSLEGAQYF
cdr3_length: 16; v_call: TRBV19; d_call: TRBD2; j_call: TRBJ2-5; cdr3_nt: TGTGCCAGTAGTATAGATCTAGGCGGGGGGGCTCAGACCCAGTACTTC; cdr3_aa: CASSIDLGGGAQTQYF
cdr3_length: 14; v_call: TRBV7-2; d_call: TRBD2; j_call: TRBJ2-1; cdr3_nt: TGTGCCAGCAGCTTACTAGCGGGCTACAATGAGCAGTTCTTC; cdr3_aa: CASSLLAGYNEQFF
cdr3_length: 16; v_call: TRBV18; d_call: TRBD1; j_call: TRBJ1-1; cdr3_nt: TGTGCCAGCTCACCAGCATTTCCGGGACAGGGAAGGGGAGCTTTCTTT; cdr3_aa: CASSPAFPGQGRGAFF
cdr3_length: 15; v_call: TRBV4-1; d_call: NA; j_call: TRBJ2-1; cdr3_nt: TGCGCCAGCAGCGAAGTAGGGGTTCGGCACAATGAGCAGTTCTTC; cdr3_aa: CASSEVGVRHNEQFF
cdr3_length: 14; v_call: TRBV2; d_call: NA; j_call: TRBJ1-6; cdr3_nt: TGTGCCAGCTCGCCCGGACAGTCTAATTCACCCCTCCACTTT; cdr3_aa: CASSPGQSNSPLHF
cdr3_length: 13; v_call: TRBV5-5; d_call: NA; j_call: TRBJ1-4; cdr3_nt: TGTGCCAGCAGCTTGGTGGGCGCCGAAAAACTGTTTTTT; cdr3_aa: CASSLVGAEKLFF
cdr3_length: 13; v_call: TRBV7-2; d_call: NA; j_call: TRBJ2-3; cdr3_nt: TGTGCCAGCAGCTTTAGCGGCACAGATACGCAGTATTTT; cdr3_aa: CASSFSGTDTQYF
cdr3_length: 16; v_call: TRBV18; d_call: TRBD2; j_call: TRBJ2-3; cdr3_nt: TGTGCCAGCTCACCACGGGCTAGCGGGAGGGCAGATACGCAGTATTTT; cdr3_aa: CASSPRASGRADTQYF
cdr3_length: 13; v_call: TRBV19; d_call: TRBD2; j_call: TRBJ2-7; cdr3_nt: TGTGCCAGTAGGACTAGCGGGAGTTACGAGCAGTACTTC; cdr3_aa: CASRTSGSYEQYF
cdr3_length: 13; v_call: TRBV30; d_call: TRBD2; j_call: TRBJ2-3; cdr3_nt: TGTGCCTTGAGACTAGCGGGAGCAGATACGCAGTATTTT; cdr3_aa: CALRLAGADTQYF
cdr3_length: 11; v_call: TRBV30; d_call: NA; j_call: TRBJ2-7; cdr3_nt: TGTGCCTGGACCACCCGACAGACTCAGTACTTC; cdr3_aa: CAWTTRQTQYF
cdr3_length: 13; v_call: TRBV19; d_call: NA; j_call: TRBJ2-5; cdr3_nt: TGTGCCAGTAGTATAGGGGGACTCCAGACCCAGTACTTC; cdr3_aa: CASSIGGLQTQYF
cdr3_length: 17; v_call: TRBV6-4; d_call: TRBD2; j_call: TRBJ2-3; cdr3_nt: TGTGCCAGCAGTGCCTCCAAGCGGGAGTCATTCACAGATACGCAGTATTTT; cdr3_aa: CASSASKRESFTDTQYF
cdr3_length: 18; v_call: TRBV4-3; d_call: NA; j_call: TRBJ1-5; cdr3_nt: TGCGCCAGCAGCCAAGAATATCGCTGGGACTTTCTCTTTCAGCCCCAGCATTTT; cdr3_aa: CASSQEYRWDFLFQPQHF
cdr3_length: 14; v_call: TRBV6-5; d_call: NA; j_call: TRBJ2-7; cdr3_nt: TGTGCCAGCAGTTACTCGGCGCTAGGATACGAGCAGTACTTC; cdr3_aa: CASSYSALGYEQYF
cdr3_length: 16; v_call: TRBV12-5; d_call: NA; j_call: TRBJ1-1; cdr3_nt: TGTGCTAGTGGTTTGGGGGTATTGGGCTCGAACACTGAAGCTTTCTTT; cdr3_aa: CASGLGVLGSNTEAFF
cdr3_length: 14; v_call: TRBV5-1; d_call: TRBD2; j_call: TRBJ2-5; cdr3_nt: TGCGCCAGCAGCCTCCGGGGGGGGAGCGAGACCCAGTACTTC; cdr3_aa: CASSLRGGSETQYF
cdr3_length: 15; v_call: TRBV9; d_call: TRBD1; j_call: TRBJ1-1; cdr3_nt: TGTGCCAGCAGCGACGGACAGGGGGTTCACACTGAAGCTTTCTTT; cdr3_aa: CASSDGQGVHTEAFF
cdr3_length: 13; v_call: TRBV27; d_call: NA; j_call: TRBJ1-2; cdr3_nt: TGTGCCAGCAGTTTATGGCCAAACTATGGCTACACCTTC; cdr3_aa: CASSLWPNYGYTF
cdr3_length: 14; v_call: TRBV25-1; d_call: NA; j_call: TRBJ1-6; cdr3_nt: TGTGCCAGCAGTGGCGGGCACGATAATTCACCCCTCCACTTT; cdr3_aa: CASSGGHDNSPLHF
cdr3_length: 18; v_call: TRBV5-1; d_call: TRBD2; j_call: TRBJ2-7; cdr3_nt: TGCGCCAGCAGCTTGGCACCTAAGGACGGGGGGTCCTTCTACGAGCAGTACTTC; cdr3_aa: CASSLAPKDGGSFYEQYF
cdr3_length: 16; v_call: TRBV5-4; d_call: TRBD2; j_call: TRBJ2-1; cdr3_nt: TGTGCCAGCAGCAGCGGGGGGCTAGGCTCCTACAATGAGCAGTTCTTC; cdr3_aa: CASSSGGLGSYNEQFF
cdr3_length: 13; v_call: TRBV6-1; d_call: NA; j_call: TRBJ2-7; cdr3_nt: TGTGCCAGCAGTGATCAGGGATACAACGAGCAGTACTTC; cdr3_aa: CASSDQGYNEQYF
cdr3_length: 15; v_call: TRBV29-1; d_call: TRBD2; j_call: TRBJ2-7; cdr3_nt: TGCAGCGTTGAGGGCTCGGGGGGATCCTTAAAGGAGCAGTACTTC; cdr3_aa: CSVEGSGGSLKEQYF
cdr3_length: 14; v_call: TRBV7-2; d_call: NA; j_call: TRBJ2-1; cdr3_nt: TGTGCCAGCAGCTTAAGTCTAGTTGGCAATGAGCAGTTCTTC; cdr3_aa: CASSLSLVGNEQFF
cdr3_length: 15; v_call: TRBV7-2; d_call: TRBD2; j_call: TRBJ2-3; cdr3_nt: TGTGCCAGCAGGTCCTCGGCGGGGGTCACAGATACGCAGTATTTT; cdr3_aa: CASRSSAGVTDTQYF
cdr3_length: 14; v_call: TRBV6-5; d_call: TRBD2; j_call: TRBJ2-7; cdr3_nt: TGTGCCAGCAGCCTAGCGGGTAGCTCCTACGAGCAGTACTTC; cdr3_aa: CASSLAGSSYEQYF
cdr3_length: 14; v_call: TRBV9; d_call: NA; j_call: TRBJ2-4; cdr3_nt: TGTGCCAGCAGCGTAGACCTGGGGGGAAACATTCAGTACTTC; cdr3_aa: CASSVDLGGNIQYF
cdr3_length: 16; v_call: TRBV5-1; d_call: NA; j_call: TRBJ2-1; cdr3_nt: TGCGCCAGCAGCTTGGGCCGGGACATAATCTACAATGAGCAGTTCTTC; cdr3_aa: CASSLGRDIIYNEQFF
cdr3_length: 16; v_call: TRBV7-2; d_call: NA; j_call: TRBJ1-3; cdr3_nt: TGTGCCAGCAGCTTAGGGGGAGGGCTCTCTGGAAACACCATATATTTT; cdr3_aa: CASSLGGGLSGNTIYF
cdr3_length: 15; v_call: TRBV11-2; d_call: TRBD2; j_call: TRBJ2-7; cdr3_nt: TGTGCCAGCAGCAGAGGACTAGCGGGAGGCTACGAGCAGTACTTC; cdr3_aa: CASSRGLAGGYEQYF
cdr3_length: 17; v_call: TRBV4-3; d_call: TRBD2; j_call: TRBJ2-3; cdr3_nt: TGCGCCAGCAGCCAATACTTAGCGGGGGCGAGCACAGATACGCAGTATTTT; cdr3_aa: CASSQYLAGASTDTQYF
cdr3_length: 14; v_call: TRBV6-4; d_call: TRBD2; j_call: TRBJ2-1; cdr3_nt: TGTGCCAGCAACGCGGGACTAGAGCGGGGTGAGCAGTTCTTC; cdr3_aa: CASNAGLERGEQFF